Shown below are 30 T cell receptor beta chains from a single sample sequenced in a study of CD8 T cells in Susac syndrome. Random hexamers were used to reverse transcribe an amount of roughly 0.45 to 1 ug RNA. TCRdb processed the immunoSEQ multiplex PCR reads anew with MiXCR; each CDR3 protein has one entry. The repertoire holds around 170,000 distinct CDR3 sequences, with approximately 94% as singletons. Sample: CD4+ T cells from PBMCs. These receptor sequences come from a human donor with Susac syndrome.

This sequence joins TRBV12-5 and TRBJ2-2, with TRBD1 as a possible D gene (5 bases). The germline V and J ends were trimmed by 4 bases and 6 bases, with 12 bases remaining between them. The CDR3 extends over 14 amino acids. CDR1 is LGHNT, CDR2 FRNRAP, per germline. The CDR3 region is CASGSPGYPGELFF. The CDR3 nucleotides read TGTGCTAGTGGTTCACCAGGGTATCCCGGGGAGCTGTTTTTT.

The J gene is TRBJ2-5, the V gene TRBV20-1, with D perhaps TRBD1 (5 bases). V was trimmed by 0 bases and J by 7 bases, leaving 15 bases between them. Germline values: CDR1 DFQATT, CDR2 SNEGSKA (reference sequence). There are 14 residues in the CDR3. The DNA of the CDR3 is TGCAGTGCTAGAGAGAGGCAGGGCCGCGTGACCCAGTACTTC. Residues: CSARERQGRVTQYF.

The chain recombines TRBV30 with TRBJ2-1, with unresolved D. CDR1 is GTSNPN and CDR2 is SVGIG in the germline V gene (reference sequence). V lost 2 bases and J lost 0, with 11 bases in between. CDR3 size: 15 residues. CDR3 sequence: CAWSRAALSYNEQFF. CDR3 bases: TGTGCCTGGAGTAGGGCGGCCCTCTCCTACAATGAGCAGTTCTTC.

The chain combines TRBV12-3 or TRBV12-4 with TRBJ2-7, with D uncertain. Trimming took 6 bases from V and 4 from J, leaving 13 bases between them. CDR3 length: 13 residues. CDR3 loop: CASSLPPGYEQYF. The CDR3 region has the DNA TGTGCCAGCAGCCTCCCACCCGGATACGAGCAGTACTTC.

The chain employs TRBV12-3 or TRBV12-4 and TRBJ2-3; D is uncertain. The V and J ends lost 6 bases and 2 bases respectively, with 9 bases between them. The CDR3 consists of 13 residues. The CDR3 DNA follows: TGTGCCAGCAGAGGGCGGAACACAGATACGCAGTATTTT. Protein: CASRGRNTDTQYF.

The CDR3 DNA is TGTGCCAGCAGCTTAGTCATTCCCGGATCACCCCTCCACTTT. Translation gives CASSLVIPGSPLHF. This chain links TRBV7-2 with TRBJ1-6; D remains unclear. Germline assignment: CDR1 SGHTA and CDR2 FQGNSA. The V end lost 1 base, the J end lost 10 bases, and 11 bases lay between the germline ends. This CDR3 has 14 residues.

V is TRBV3-1 and J is TRBJ2-1, with D perhaps TRBD1 (6 bases). Germline values: CDR1 LGHDT, CDR2 YNNKEL (reference sequence). Trimming took off 5 bases at V and 2 bases at J, with 19 bases between the two ends. The CDR3 has 17 amino acids. CDR3: CASSSRDIISPYNEQFF. CDR3 DNA: TGTGCCAGCAGCTCCCGGGACATAATAAGCCCCTACAATGAGCAGTTCTTC.

The chain carries TRBV18 and TRBJ2-2; 7 bases fit TRBD2. The trim removed 3 bases at V and 0 bases at J, leaving 7 bases unmatched. Per the germline V gene, CDR1 is KGHSH and CDR2 is LQKENI. CDR3 length equals 17 residues. The CDR3 region has the DNA TGTGCCAGCTCACCGCTAATAGCGGGCGCGAACACCGGGGAGCTGTTTTTT. Amino acid sequence: CASSPLIAGANTGELFF.

A word on this clonotype: Germline is not matched at one junction end, which may reflect a read error. The V and J genes are TRBV11-2 and TRBJ1-4; no clear D gene. This CDR3 has 11 amino acids. Germline V lookup: CDR1 SGHAT, CDR2 FQNNGV. CDR3 DNA: TGTGCCAGCAGCTCTTTCACCAATCGGGATTTT. As protein: CASSSFTNRDF.

V usage is TRBV24-1 and J usage is TRBJ2-5; TRBD1 matches 11 bases. With V trimmed by 5 bases and J by 4 bases, 8 bases remained unmatched. CDR3 length equals 16 residues. In germline, CDR1 is KGHDR, CDR2 SFDVKD. CDR3 coding DNA: TGTGCCACCAGTGGGGGGACAGGGGGTGAAGGAGAGACCCAGTACTTC. Protein: CATSGGTGGEGETQYF.

The J gene is TRBJ1-2, the V gene TRBV7-2; tentatively, D is TRBD1 (6 bases). Trimming removed 4 bases from V and 8 bases from J, with 17 bases in between. This CDR3 is built from 14 residues. Germline-derived CDR1 and CDR2 are SGHTA and FQGNSA. The CDR3 DNA reads as TGTGCCAGCAGCTCGGGTCGCCTAGGGGGAGGCTACACCTTC. Translated, it gives CASSSGRLGGGYTF.

The chain couples TRBV12-3 or TRBV12-4 to TRBJ1-6; tentatively, D is TRBD1 (5 bases). The germline V and J ends were trimmed by 6 bases and 6 bases, with 9 bases remaining between them. There are 13 residues in the CDR3. The CDR3 spells CASSHQGNSPLHF. CDR3 nucleotide sequence: TGTGCCAGCAGCCACCAGGGTAATTCACCCCTCCACTTT.

The chain uses TRBV4-1 and TRBJ1-2; no definite D call. Between the trimmed V and J ends, which lost 0 bases and 0 bases, there was a span of 11 bases. This CDR3 has 16 amino acids. CDR1 is MGHRA, CDR2 YSYEKL, per germline. The CDR3 protein is CASSQEQIAANYGYTF. CDR3 DNA: TGCGCCAGCAGCCAAGAACAGATTGCAGCTAACTATGGCTACACCTTC.

This rearrangement joins TRBV12-3 or TRBV12-4 to TRBJ1-6; 9 bases are shared with TRBD1. The J segment lost 18 bases and the V segment lost 4 bases, leaving 1 base of the junction unmatched. The CDR3 is made up of 10 amino acids. The DNA for the CDR3 is TGTGCCAGCAGTTGGGACAGGGCCCACTTT. Its protein is CASSWDRAHF.

This clonotype has just one count. This sequence joins TRBV18 and TRBJ2-3; D is ambiguous. CDR1 and CDR2 from the germline V gene are KGHSH and LQKENI. The CDR3 has 14 residues. Trimming pared 9 bases from V and 2 bases from J, leaving 15 bases between. The CDR3 loop is CASSDRTDTDTQYF. CDR3 coding DNA: TGTGCCAGTTCGGACCGGACCGACACAGATACGCAGTATTTT.

The chain couples TRBV15 to TRBJ1-2, with D unresolved. The CDR3 is 11 amino acids. V lost 1 base and J lost 8, with 5 bases in between. Germline lookup yields CDR1 LNHNV and CDR2 YYDKDF (reference sequence). The CDR3 here is CATSRVLGYTF. The DNA for the CDR3 is TGTGCCACCAGCAGAGTCCTCGGCTACACCTTC.

This clonotype was seen only a few times. The V call is TRBV30, the J call TRBJ2-5; D possibly matches TRBD1 or TRBD2 (6 bases each). Germline CDR1 is GTSNPN and CDR2 is SVGIG (reference sequence). The CDR3 loop spans 12 amino acids. The V end was cut by 0 bases, the J end by 5 bases, with 7 bases between. This CDR3 reads CAWSVGGETQYF. The CDR3 DNA sequence: TGTGCCTGGAGTGTAGGGGGGGAGACCCAGTACTTC.

This sequence joins TRBV20-1 and TRBJ1-6; TRBD1 agrees at 8 bases. The trim removed 3 bases at V and 7 bases at J, leaving 8 bases unmatched. Germline V gene sequence: CDR1 DFQATT, CDR2 SNEGSKA (reference sequence). The CDR3 has 15 residues. The CDR3 nucleotides are TGCAGTGCTAGTACGGACAGGGAGGAAAATTCACCCCTCCACTTT. It yields the protein CSASTDREENSPLHF.

The rearrangement joins TRBV4-3 to TRBJ1-4; D uncertain. Germline CDR1 is LGHNA and CDR2 is YSLEER. There are 15 residues in the CDR3. V was trimmed by 1 base and J by 5 bases, leaving 11 bases between them. The CDR3 region is CASSQAGPSNEKLFF. CDR3 in DNA: TGCGCCAGCAGCCAAGCCGGGCCGTCGAATGAAAAACTGTTTTTT.

This chain uses TRBV6-2 or TRBV6-3 with TRBJ2-2; D possibly matches TRBD1 or TRBD2 (6 bases each). Germline CDR1 reads MNHEY; CDR2 reads SVGEGT. The CDR3 sequence is 16 residues long. Trimming took 2 bases from V and 5 from J, leaving 15 bases between them. The CDR3 DNA sequence: TGTGCCAGCAGTTACGTGTCCGGGGGCTGGACCGGGGAGCTGTTTTTT. Translated: CASSYVSGGWTGELFF.

The CDR3 DNA follows: TGTGCCAGCAGCTCCGGGGCAACCTGGGACACTGAAGCTTTCTTT. Amino acid sequence: CASSSGATWDTEAFF. The chain uses TRBV6-5 and TRBJ1-1; D may be TRBD1 (5 bases). The V end lost 6 bases, the J end lost 3 bases, and 17 bases lay between the germline ends. Per germline, CDR1 MNHEY and CDR2 SVGAGI. The CDR3 covers 15 residues.

This clonotype has a handful of counts. The chain couples TRBV20-1 to TRBJ2-7, with D uncertain. V lost 0 bases, J lost 7 bases, and 16 bases lay in between. The CDR3 extends over 14 amino acids. Looked up from germline, CDR1 is DFQATT and CDR2 is SNEGSKA (reference sequence). For the CDR3, the DNA is TGCAGTGCTAGAGATCCTTTAGGGCTTTGGGAGCAGTACTTC. This encodes CSARDPLGLWEQYF.

This rearrangement joins TRBV5-1 to TRBJ2-1; 11 bases match TRBD2. The CDR3 has 15 residues. Germline V gives CDR1 SGHRS, CDR2 YFSETQ. V shed 3 bases and J 10 bases; nucleotides not matched to a gene: 9. The CDR3 coding sequence is TGCGCCAGCAGCTGGGGGACTAGCGGCCCGTCGGAGCAGTTCTTC. Translated, it gives CASSWGTSGPSEQFF. The variable domain in full, completed from reference TRBV5-1 and TRBJ2-1, reads KAGVTQTPRYLIKTRGQQVTLSCSPISGHRSVSWYQQTPGQGLQFLFEYFSETQRNKGNFPGRFSGRQFSNSRSEMNVSTLELGDSALYLCASSWGTSGPSEQFFGPGTRLTVL.

V and J are TRBV7-6 and TRBJ2-7; D is possibly TRBD1 (5 bases). Trimming pared 4 bases from V and 3 bases from J, leaving 13 bases between. This CDR3 is built from 14 residues. Germline CDR1 is SGHVS and CDR2 is FNYEAQ. In nucleotides, the CDR3 is TGTGCCAGCAGCTCAGGACATGGAAGCTACGAGCAGTACTTC. This encodes CASSSGHGSYEQYF. Based on the CDR3 plus reference TRBV7-6 and TRBJ2-7, the full variable domain is GAGVSQSPRYKVTKRGQDVALRCDPISGHVSLYWYRQALGQGPEFLTYFNYEAQQDKSGLPNDRFSAERPEGSISTLTIQRTEQRDSAMYRCASSSGHGSYEQYFGPGTRLTVT.

The V call is TRBV4-3, the J call TRBJ2-5, with TRBD1 identical over 8 bases. The CDR3 runs to 14 residues. Per the germline V gene, CDR1 is LGHNA and CDR2 is YSLEER. J lost 4 bases, V lost 5 bases, and 6 bases had no gene match. CDR3 in amino acids: CASSYRTGRETQYF. The CDR3 DNA sequence: TGCGCCAGCAGCTACAGGACAGGGCGAGAGACCCAGTACTTC.

This clonotype was seen just once. V usage is TRBV19 and J usage is TRBJ2-7; the D is unclear. Germline lookup yields CDR1 LNHDA and CDR2 SQIVND (reference sequence). The V and J ends lost 1 base and 5 bases respectively, with 12 bases between them. The CDR3 runs 14 residues. The CDR3 DNA reads TGTGCCAGTAGTATAGGCCTCCCCTCGGACGAGCAGTACTTC. This codes for CASSIGLPSDEQYF.

The chain joins TRBV24-1 to TRBJ2-1, with TRBD2 matching over 9 bases. V gave up 5 bases and J gave up 9 bases; unmatched junction bases: 10. Germline lookup yields CDR1 KGHDR and CDR2 SFDVKD. This CDR3 is built from 15 residues. CDR3 sequence reads: CATSGAAGGTGEQFF. Here the CDR3 DNA reads TGTGCCACCAGTGGAGCAGCGGGGGGTACCGGTGAGCAGTTCTTC.

The genes are TRBV4-2 and TRBJ1-2; D is unresolved. CDR3 size: 15 residues. The ends were cut back, 1 base at V and 3 bases at J, with 12 bases in the middle. Per the germline V gene, CDR1 is LGHNA and CDR2 is YNFKEQ. CDR3 bases: TGTGCCAGCAGCCAAGCGACATCCTACCACTATGGCTACACCTTC. Amino acid sequence: CASSQATSYHYGYTF.

The rearrangement links TRBV20-1 to TRBJ1-3, with 7 bases fitting TRBD1. Looked up from germline, CDR1 is DFQATT and CDR2 is SNEGSKA (reference sequence). This CDR3 region has 14 residues. V dropped 6 bases and J dropped 0; count of bases not matched to a gene: 5. CDR3: CSAARDSSGNTIYF. In nucleotides, the CDR3 is TGCAGTGCCGCTCGGGACAGCTCTGGAAACACCATATATTTT.

This chain links TRBV20-1 with TRBJ1-5; D might be TRBD1 (6 bases). Per germline, CDR1 DFQATT and CDR2 SNEGSKA (reference sequence). There are 15 residues in the CDR3. CDR3 region: CSTRRTGHNNQPQHF. As DNA, the CDR3 is TGCAGCACCAGAAGGACGGGACACAACAATCAGCCCCAGCATTTT.